These 28 T cell receptor beta chains were sequenced from one sample in a study of cytomegalovirus exposure and HLA in healthy donors. 60 Vbeta and 13 Jbeta primers were used in PCR. Sequencing used immunoSEQ multiplex PCR; TCRdb keeps in-frame clones, though not all of them. The sample has roughly 55,000 clones, roughly 70% seen once; the top ten hold less than 35%. Sequences were obtained from PBMCs. The receptors derive from a man aged 35 to 55 in good health and CMV-seropositive.

The J gene is TRBJ2-6, the V gene TRBV4-1, with 9 bases that match TRBD2. The CDR3 is 20 residues long. Losses at the gene ends were 2 bases for V and 0 bases for J; bases not matched to a gene: 11. Germline V gene data show CDR1 as MGHRA and CDR2 as YSYEKL. CDR3 loop: CASSQRSQGSGSSGANVLTF. CDR3 DNA sequence: TGCGCCAGCAGCCAAAGATCCCAGGGTAGCGGGAGCTCTGGGGCCAACGTCCTGACTTTC.

The V call is TRBV13, the J call TRBJ1-2; D is unclear. In germline, CDR1 is PRHDT, CDR2 FYEKMQ (reference sequence). Trimming cost V 8 bases and J 4 bases, with 17 bases left between them. The CDR3 runs 14 residues. In nucleotides, the CDR3 is TGTGCCAGCTCCTTAGACCAGGCGTCCTATGGCTACACCTTC. Amino acids: CASSLDQASYGYTF. Full variable domain (rest looked up from reference TRBV13 and TRBJ1-2): AAGVIQSPRHLIKEKRETATLKCYPIPRHDTVYWYQQGPGQDPQFLISFYEKMQSDKGSIPDRFSAQQFSDYHSELNMSSLELGDSALYFCASSLDQASYGYTFGSGTRLTVV.

This clone was counted a few times. The chain couples TRBV4-2 to TRBJ1-1; D ambiguous. This CDR3 region has 15 residues. Trimming shortened V by 0 bases and J by 1 base, and 9 bases separated the two germline ends. Germline V gene sequence: CDR1 LGHNA, CDR2 YNFKEQ. The chain's CDR3 is CASSQDTRTNTEAFF. The CDR3 DNA reads as TGTGCCAGCAGCCAAGACACACGTACGAACACTGAAGCTTTCTTT.

The chain couples TRBV5-1 to TRBJ2-7; 8 bases match TRBD1. Losses at the gene ends were 4 bases for V and 3 bases for J; bases not matched to a gene: 9. This CDR3 is built from 15 residues. Germline values: CDR1 SGHRS, CDR2 YFSETQ. CDR3 bases: TGCGCCAGCAGCGCAAACCCGGGACAGGTCTACGAGCAGTACTTC. Translating gives CASSANPGQVYEQYF.

The chain couples TRBV29-1 to TRBJ1-2, with TRBD1 matching over 10 bases. Germline assignment: CDR1 SQVTM and CDR2 ANQGSEA. V lost 4 bases and J lost 7; bases outside the gene matches: 12. CDR3 length: 15 amino acids. CDR3 amino acids: CSVVGQGSSRGGYTF. DNA of the CDR3: TGCAGCGTTGTGGGACAGGGGTCCTCCAGGGGTGGCTACACCTTC.

The chain couples TRBV7-9 to TRBJ2-1; 7 nucleotides line up with TRBD2. This CDR3 is 15 amino acids long. J gave up 8 bases and V 3 bases, and 10 bases lay outside the gene matches. Germline V lookup: CDR1 SEHNR, CDR2 FQNEAQ (reference sequence). As DNA, the CDR3 is TGTGCCAGCAGCTTCGAGGGGAGGGGTTGGGATGAGCAGTTCTTC. Its translation: CASSFEGRGWDEQFF. The full variable domain, in which reference TRBV7-9 and TRBJ2-1 provide the parts outside the CDR3, is DTGVSQNPRHKITKRGQNVTFRCDPISEHNRLYWYRQTLGQGPEFLTYFQNEAQLEKSRLLSDRFSAERPKGSFSTLEIQRTEQGDSAMYLCASSFEGRGWDEQFFGPGTRLTVL.

This chain links TRBV28 with TRBJ1-6, with TRBD1 identical over 9 bases. Germline lookup yields CDR1 MDHEN and CDR2 SYDVKM. Trimming at V came to 3 bases and at J to 7 bases, leaving 4 bases not matched to a gene. The CDR3 length is 15 residues. The CDR3 DNA is TGTGCCAGCAGTTTTCAACAGGGGGCGAATTCACCCCTCCACTTT. Its protein product is CASSFQQGANSPLHF.

J is TRBJ1-2 and V is TRBV5-6; D gene unclear. V was clipped by 1 base and J by 4 bases, with 5 bases between them. The CDR3 is made up of 12 amino acids. Germline lookup yields CDR1 SGHDT and CDR2 YYEEEE. The CDR3 here is CASSLTVYGYTF. The CDR3 DNA reads as TGTGCCAGCAGCTTGACAGTCTATGGCTACACCTTC.

The CDR3 is CASSLRLAGAKDEQFF. The CDR3 DNA is TGTGCCAGCAGCCTTCGACTGGCGGGGGCAAAGGATGAGCAGTTCTTC. The chain carries TRBV7-2 and TRBJ2-1; D possibly corresponds to TRBD2 (7 bases). The length of the CDR3 is 16 residues. Trimming stripped 5 bases from V and 8 bases from J, with 22 bases between. From germline, CDR1 is SGHTA and CDR2 FQGNSA.

The DNA of the CDR3 is TGTGCCAGCAGCTCCCGGACTAGCGGGGTGGAGACCCAGTACTTC. It yields the protein CASSSRTSGVETQYF. This sequence joins TRBV7-2 and TRBJ2-5, with 12 bases fitting TRBD2. Germline V lookup: CDR1 SGHTA, CDR2 FQGNSA. Trimming took 4 bases from V and 5 from J; bases not matched to a gene: 5. The CDR3 extends over 15 amino acids.

V and J are TRBV11-2 and TRBJ2-6, with 9 bases lining up with TRBD2. Per the germline V gene, CDR1 is SGHAT and CDR2 is FQNNGV. The CDR3 spans 19 residues. Trimming took 5 bases from V and 0 from J; bases not matched to a gene: 11. CDR3 coding DNA: TGTGCCAGCAGCCCCAGGGTTAGCGGGGGCTCCTCTGGGGCCAACGTCCTGACTTTC. It encodes CASSPRVSGGSSGANVLTF.

V is TRBV5-1 and J is TRBJ1-1, with a weak D call TRBD1 (5 bases). CDR1 and CDR2 from the germline V gene are SGHRS and YFSETQ. CDR3 length equals 13 residues. The V and J ends lost 0 bases and 12 bases respectively, with 15 bases between them. The chain's CDR3 is CASSLEGRSMPFF. The CDR3 coding sequence is TGCGCCAGCAGCTTGGAGGGGCGGTCGATGCCTTTCTTT.

The rearrangement uses TRBV2 and TRBJ1-6; maybe TRBD1 (5 bases). The CDR3 covers 17 residues. Germline V gene sequence: CDR1 SNHLY, CDR2 FYNNEI. Trimming removed 3 bases at V and 0 bases at J, with 12 bases between. The CDR3 protein is CASSDPGTGSYNSPLHF. CDR3 nucleotides: TGTGCCAGCAGTGACCCAGGAACAGGCTCCTATAATTCACCCCTCCACTTT.

The rearrangement uses TRBV19 and TRBJ1-2; D gene unclear. Trimming took off 5 bases at V and 2 bases at J, with 6 bases between the two ends. The germline CDR1 and CDR2 sequences are LNHDA and SQIVND (reference sequence). The CDR3 runs to 12 residues. The CDR3 DNA follows: TGTGCCAGTAGTCGCCAGAACTATGGCTACACCTTC. It translates to CASSRQNYGYTF.

This clone has a handful of counts. The gene calls are TRBV6-5 and TRBJ1-2; D unclear. The germline V gene has CDR1 MNHEY and CDR2 SVGAGI. The V end lost 0 bases, the J end lost 1 base, and 6 bases lay between the germline ends. The CDR3 sequence is 14 residues long. Written as DNA, the CDR3 is TGTGCCAGCAGTTACTCTAGAGGTAACTATGGCTACACCTTC. Translating it yields CASSYSRGNYGYTF.

In nucleotides, the CDR3 is TGTGCCAGCAGCGTAGGGGGGGAGGACATTCAGTACTTC. Protein: CASSVGGEDIQYF. This chain uses TRBV9 with TRBJ2-4; maybe TRBD2 (6 bases). Germline loops: CDR1 SGDLS, CDR2 YYNGEE. Trimming pared 0 bases from V and 8 bases from J, leaving 9 bases between. The length of the CDR3 is 13 residues.

The V call is TRBV7-9, the J call TRBJ1-5; TRBD1 matches 10 bases. The CDR3 has 15 amino acids. Losses at the gene ends were 5 bases for V and 3 bases for J; bases not matched to a gene: 4. Germline V lookup: CDR1 SEHNR, CDR2 FQNEAQ (reference sequence). In DNA form, the CDR3 reads TGTGCCAGCAGCCGCGGGACAGGGGACAATCAGCCCCAGCATTTT. It codes for CASSRGTGDNQPQHF.

The rearrangement joins TRBV4-1 to TRBJ2-2; D is ambiguous. Germline V gene sequence: CDR1 MGHRA, CDR2 YSYEKL. The ends were cut back, 1 base at V and 5 bases at J, with 8 bases in the middle. CDR3 length: 14 residues. CDR3 DNA: TGCGCCAGCAGCCAAGTATCCGGTACCGGGGAGCTGTTTTTT. It specifies CASSQVSGTGELFF.

The V gene is TRBV2, the J gene TRBJ2-5; 8 bases agree with TRBD1. Germline V CDR1 and CDR2: SNHLY, FYNNEI. The CDR3 totals 13 residues. V shed 6 bases, J shed 7 bases, and the junction held 7 bases outside the gene matches. The CDR3 loop is CASRAGGWVTQYF. The CDR3 DNA reads as TGTGCCAGCAGGGCAGGGGGCTGGGTGACCCAGTACTTC.

The chain uses TRBV10-1 and TRBJ2-7; 8 nucleotides agree with TRBD1. V dropped 2 bases and J dropped 1; count of bases not matched to a gene: 4. The CDR3 consists of 15 residues. From germline, CDR1 is WNHNN and CDR2 SYGVQD (reference sequence). This chain's CDR3 is CASSEGRQGSYEQYF. CDR3 nucleotides: TGCGCCAGCAGTGAGGGAAGACAGGGGTCCTACGAGCAGTACTTC.

The J gene is TRBJ2-3, the V gene TRBV30; 8 nucleotides match TRBD2. CDR1 is GTSNPN, CDR2 SVGIG, per germline (reference sequence). This CDR3 region has 13 residues. With V trimmed by 1 base and J by 5 bases, 2 bases remained unmatched. For the CDR3, the DNA is TGTGCCTGGAGTGGGCTAGCGGGAGATACGCAGTATTTT. It specifies CAWSGLAGDTQYF.

The chain carries TRBV19 and TRBJ1-1, with D maybe TRBD1 (5 bases). V lost 1 base and J lost 10, with 19 bases in between. Germline assignment: CDR1 LNHDA and CDR2 SQIVND (reference sequence). This CDR3 has 15 residues. The CDR3 sequence: CASSIVGGEGAGAFF. CDR3 coding DNA: TGTGCCAGTAGTATAGTCGGGGGGGAGGGCGCTGGAGCTTTCTTT.

The genes are TRBV5-4 and TRBJ2-5, with D possibly being TRBD1 (6 bases). V was shortened by 3 bases and J by 5 bases, with 14 bases between the two germline ends. The CDR3 extends over 14 amino acids. Germline V gene sequence: CDR1 SGHNT, CDR2 YYREEE (reference sequence). In DNA, the CDR3 is TGTGCCAGCAGCTCCGCAGGGGCGTGGGAGACCCAGTACTTC. Translated: CASSSAGAWETQYF.

The chain couples TRBV18 to TRBJ1-5; 10 bases are a match to TRBD1. Germline V CDR1 and CDR2: KGHSH, LQKENI. Trimming cost V 3 bases and J 0 bases; bases outside gene matches: 14. The CDR3 is 20 residues long. CDR3 residues: CASSPKEGQGPKYSNQPQHF. For the CDR3, the DNA is TGTGCCAGCTCACCTAAAGAGGGACAGGGGCCAAAGTATAGCAATCAGCCCCAGCATTTT.

The chain combines TRBV7-8 with TRBJ1-5; the D gene is possibly TRBD1 (5 bases). The CDR3 sequence is 16 residues long. V lost 1 base and J lost 1, with 11 bases in between. Germline V gene sequence: CDR1 SGHVS, CDR2 FQNEAQ. In nucleotides, the CDR3 is TGTGCCAGCAGCTTAGAGTCAGGGCGGAGCAATCAGCCCCAGCATTTT. Translated: CASSLESGRSNQPQHF.

This clone was seen a single time. This rearrangement joins TRBV10-2 to TRBJ1-1; 9 bases align to TRBD1. The CDR3 length is 16 residues. Trimming at V came to 4 bases and at J to 3 bases, leaving 9 bases not matched to a gene. The V gene's germline CDR1 is WSHSY and CDR2 SAAADI. Here the CDR3 reads CASSVPGQGWDTEAFF. Written as DNA, the CDR3 is TGCGCCAGCAGTGTCCCGGGACAGGGATGGGACACTGAAGCTTTCTTT.

The chain employs TRBV1 and TRBJ2-5; the DNA was not compared with TRBD2, the D call given in the table. TRBV1 is a pseudogene segment. This CDR3 contains 16 residues. The CDR3 is CTSSQTPGLAEETQYF. For the CDR3, the DNA is TGCACCAGCAGCCAAACCCCGGGACTAGCGGAAGAGACCCAGTACTTC.

CDR3 sequence (DNA): TGCGCCAGCAGCTTGGGACAAGGCTTTGGAGCTTTCTTT. This codes for CASSLGQGFGAFF. The chain couples TRBV5-1 to TRBJ1-1, with D hard to call. Germline V gives CDR1 SGHRS, CDR2 YFSETQ. This CDR3 has 13 amino acids. The ends were cut back, 0 bases at V and 10 bases at J, with 13 bases in the middle.